A selection of T cell receptor beta chains follows, all from one sample in a study of blood T cell repertoires in COVID-19. The assay was immunoSEQ multiplex PCR, and TCRdb's table has in-frame clones only and misses some. The data hold 150,000 or so clones, with over 75% observed a single time. The source material was peripheral blood. The receptors derive from a human donor in a cohort sampled during active COVID-19. CDR3s include the opening cysteine and the closing phenylalanine or tryptophan. D genes are given only for firm matches. Size is omitted from some rows. Given values are once, few, many or a class for expanded clones.

j_gene,v_gene,abundance,d_gene,CDR3nt,CDR3aa
TRBJ2-2,TRBV4-3,.,.,TGCGCCAGCAGCCGACTGACTTACACCGGGGAGCTGTTTTTT,CASSRLTYTGELFF
TRBJ1-2,TRBV10-3,.,.,TGTGCCATCAGTGCTTACACCAACTATGGCTACACCTTC,CAISAYTNYGYTF
TRBJ2-1,TRBV7-8,.,TRBD2,TGTGCCAGCAGCTGGGTGGCGGGAGGGGAGCAGTTCTTC,CASSWVAGGEQFF
TRBJ2-7,TRBV7-8,.,.,TGTGCCAGCAGCTTAATGGGGGCTTACGAGCAGTACTTC,CASSLMGAYEQYF
TRBJ1-1,TRBV5-4,.,.,TGTGCCAGCAGCTTCGTCTGGCAGTCTGAAGCTTTCTTT,CASSFVWQSEAFF
TRBJ2-1,TRBV11-3,.,.,TGTGCCAGCAGCTTAGATCACACCCCGGGTAGCGAGCAGTTCTTC,CASSLDHTPGSEQFF
TRBJ2-1,TRBV19,.,.,TGTGCCAGTAGTATTACAGGGACGATGGATGAGCAGTTCTTC,CASSITGTMDEQFF
TRBJ1-2,TRBV29-1,.,TRBD1,TGCAGCGGTCGGGACAGGGAAGAACAGGGCTACACCTTC,CSGRDREEQGYTF
TRBJ2-7,TRBV18,.,TRBD1,TGTGCCAGCTCATACTCAGGGGGCTACGAGCAGTACTTC,CASSYSGGYEQYF
TRBJ2-3,TRBV6-6,.,TRBD1,TGTGCCAGCAGTTACAGGGGACAGGTCACAGATACGCAGTATTTT,CASSYRGQVTDTQYF
TRBJ2-1,TRBV11-2,.,.,TGTGCCAGCAGTCCCGTGTCGGGGAGCTCCTACAATGAGCAGTTCTTC,CASSPVSGSSYNEQFF
TRBJ2-5,TRBV6-5,.,TRBD2,TGTGCCACACGGGGGGGCTCCAGGGAGACCCAGTACTTC,CATRGGSRETQYF
TRBJ1-1,TRBV7-8,.,TRBD1,TGTGCCAGCAGCCCTTCCGGGACAGCGAACACTGAAGCTTTCTTT,CASSPSGTANTEAFF
TRBJ2-7,TRBV7-9,.,.,TGTGCCAGCAGCTTATCAGGAACCCCCTACGAGCAGTACTTC,CASSLSGTPYEQYF
TRBJ2-1,TRBV14,.,TRBD2,TGTGCCAGCAGCCAATACGGGGGGCCGGGAGGGATTGAGCAGTTCTTC,CASSQYGGPGGIEQFF
TRBJ1-1,TRBV18,.,TRBD1,TGTGCCAGCTCACCACCCTGGACAGGGCCCACTGAAGCTTTCTTT,CASSPPWTGPTEAFF
TRBJ1-1,TRBV10-1,many,TRBD1,TGCGCCAGCAGTTATCTTCGGGACAGGGGGCTCGCTGAAGCTTTCTTT,CASSYLRDRGLAEAFF
TRBJ2-4,TRBV1,.,.,TGCACCAGCAGCCAAGATCGGCAGACGACTAGCGGGAGGGCCAAAGCCAAAAACATTCAGTACTTC,CTSSQDRQTTSGRAKAKNIQYF
TRBJ2-2,TRBV14,.,.,TGTGCCAGCAGCCAAGATATAAACGCTACCCGATGGTCGGCCGGGGAGCTGTTTTTT,CASSQDINATRWSAGELFF
TRBJ2-1,TRBV7-3,.,TRBD2,TGTGCCAGCAGCCACGGACTAGCGGATGGGAATGAGCAGTTCTTC,CASSHGLADGNEQFF
TRBJ1-1,TRBV30,few,.,TGTGCCTCGGTCGGGGGGCTTTTGGAGAGAACTGAAGCTTTCTTT,CASVGGLLERTEAFF
TRBJ2-7,TRBV27,.,TRBD1,TGTGCCAGCAGTTTATCGTGGACAGGGGCCTACGAGCAGTACTTC,CASSLSWTGAYEQYF
TRBJ1-2,TRBV28,.,TRBD1,TGTGCCAGCAGCCCCGGGACAGGGCTAGACTATGGCTACACCTTC,CASSPGTGLDYGYTF
TRBJ1-4,TRBV6-1,.,.,TGTGCCAGCAGTGAAAGGGAGGGGGGGGATGAAAAACTGTTTTTT,CASSEREGGDEKLFF
TRBJ2-7,TRBV5-1,.,.,TGCGCCAGCAGCTTGATGTTGGGGGGACACGAGCAGTACTTC,CASSLMLGGHEQYF
TRBJ1-2,TRBV24-1,many,.,TGTGCCACCCTCGGGGAGGACTATGGCTACACCTTC,CATLGEDYGYTF
TRBJ2-1,TRBV7-2,once,.,TGTGCCACTCGGGGGAGGCCGTCCTACAATGAGCAGTTCTTC,CATRGRPSYNEQFF
TRBJ2-1,TRBV10-2,.,TRBD1,TGCGCCAGCAGTCTCCGAGACAGGGGGCGAAATGAGCAGTTCTTC,CASSLRDRGRNEQFF
TRBJ2-1,TRBV7-6,.,TRBD2,TGTGCCAGCAGCTTATCTAGAGGAAGCGGGATTAATAATGAGCAGTTCTTC,CASSLSRGSGINNEQFF
TRBJ2-7,TRBV15,few,TRBD2,TGTGCCACCAGCAGGGGACTAGCGGGAGTCTACGAGCAGTACTTC,CATSRGLAGVYEQYF
TRBJ1-2,TRBV7-6,.,TRBD1,TGTGCCAGCAGCTTAGCGATTGGGACAGGGAGTGGCTACACCTTC,CASSLAIGTGSGYTF
TRBJ2-1,TRBV28,few,TRBD2,TGTGCCAGCAGTGCTCTTCTAGCGGGGATCTACAATGAGCAGTTCTTC,CASSALLAGIYNEQFF
TRBJ1-6,TRBV3-1/TRBV3-2,.,.,TGTGCCAGCAGGCCGACAGGAAGGAGCTCCTATAATTCACCCCTCCACTTT,CASRPTGRSSYNSPLHF
TRBJ1-1,TRBV19,.,.,TGTGCCAGTTATGCAATTGGACAGCGGGCTTTCTTT,CASYAIGQRAFF
TRBJ1-5,TRBV2,.,TRBD1,TGTGCCAGCAGTGGGACAGGTTTGCAGCCCCAGCATTTT,CASSGTGLQPQHF
TRBJ1-2,TRBV5-6,.,.,TGTGCCAGCAGCACTTCCTGGGAGTCCTATGGCTACACCTTC,CASSTSWESYGYTF
TRBJ1-2,TRBV28,.,.,TGTGCCAGCAGTTTTCGACAAACCCAAGTGGGCTACACCTTC,CASSFRQTQVGYTF
TRBJ1-2,TRBV5-1,.,TRBD1,TGCGCCAGCAGCGGGGACAGGGCAAACTATGGCTACACCTTC,CASSGDRANYGYTF
TRBJ2-5,TRBV6-5,once,.,TGTGCCAGCAGTTACGGGCGAGGGATCCAAGAGACCCAGTACTTC,CASSYGRGIQETQYF
TRBJ2-1,TRBV9,.,TRBD2,TGTGCCAGCAGCGTGAGCGGGAGTGCCTATGAGCAGTTCTTC,CASSVSGSAYEQFF
TRBJ2-7,TRBV7-2,.,.,TGTGCCAGCAGCTTTCGCGGATCGAGCTCCTACGAGCAGTACTTC,CASSFRGSSSYEQYF
TRBJ2-1,TRBV6-4,.,.,TGTGCCAGCAGTGACCACTCATACAATGAGCAGTTCTTC,CASSDHSYNEQFF
TRBJ1-3,TRBV20-1,medium-sized,.,TGCAGTGCTAGATCAGGAAACACCATATATTTT,CSARSGNTIYF
TRBJ2-3,TRBV27,.,TRBD2,TGTGCCAGCCGATCCAGCGGGGGCGCAGATACGCAGTATTTT,CASRSSGGADTQYF
TRBJ2-5,TRBV10-1,.,.,TGCGCCAGCAGTACCGACAGATTCGAGACCCAGTACTTC,CASSTDRFETQYF
TRBJ1-1,TRBV7-9,.,TRBD1,TGTGCCAGCAGGGGCGGACAGGGGGCCTCTGAAGCTTTCTTT,CASRGGQGASEAFF
TRBJ2-1,TRBV19,.,.,TGTGCTGGGGGGGGGCCAAATGAGCAGTTCTTC,CAGGGPNEQFF
TRBJ2-7,TRBV20-1,.,TRBD1,TGCAGTGCTAGTCTGAGCTGGGGGACAGTTTACGAGCAGTACTTC,CSASLSWGTVYEQYF
TRBJ1-1,TRBV6-5,.,.,TGTGCCAGCAGTTACGGGGCAGAGAACACTGAAGCTTTCTTT,CASSYGAENTEAFF
TRBJ2-7,TRBV12-5,.,TRBD2,TGTGCTAGTGCGACAGATAGCGGGAGGGCCTTCAACGAGCAGTACTTC,CASATDSGRAFNEQYF
TRBJ2-1,TRBV18,.,TRBD2,TGTGCCAGCTCAGGGCGACGAGGGGAGGGCGAGCAGTTCTTC,CASSGRRGEGEQFF
TRBJ1-6,TRBV5-1,many,.,TGCGCCAGCAGCGGTGGAGAATATAATTCACCCCTCCACTTT,CASSGGEYNSPLHF
TRBJ2-3,TRBV4-1,once,TRBD2,TGCGCCAGCAGCCAGAACCTTGGGAGCGGGAGCCTCATATTCACAGATACGCAGTATTTT,CASSQNLGSGSLIFTDTQYF
TRBJ1-2,TRBV6-2/TRBV6-3,.,TRBD1,TGTGCCAGCAGTCCAACCCGGGACAGGGCAGACACCTTC,CASSPTRDRADTF
TRBJ1-6,TRBV2,few,.,TGTGCCAGCAGGGGGAACCAGGGTAATTCACCCCTCCACTTT,CASRGNQGNSPLHF